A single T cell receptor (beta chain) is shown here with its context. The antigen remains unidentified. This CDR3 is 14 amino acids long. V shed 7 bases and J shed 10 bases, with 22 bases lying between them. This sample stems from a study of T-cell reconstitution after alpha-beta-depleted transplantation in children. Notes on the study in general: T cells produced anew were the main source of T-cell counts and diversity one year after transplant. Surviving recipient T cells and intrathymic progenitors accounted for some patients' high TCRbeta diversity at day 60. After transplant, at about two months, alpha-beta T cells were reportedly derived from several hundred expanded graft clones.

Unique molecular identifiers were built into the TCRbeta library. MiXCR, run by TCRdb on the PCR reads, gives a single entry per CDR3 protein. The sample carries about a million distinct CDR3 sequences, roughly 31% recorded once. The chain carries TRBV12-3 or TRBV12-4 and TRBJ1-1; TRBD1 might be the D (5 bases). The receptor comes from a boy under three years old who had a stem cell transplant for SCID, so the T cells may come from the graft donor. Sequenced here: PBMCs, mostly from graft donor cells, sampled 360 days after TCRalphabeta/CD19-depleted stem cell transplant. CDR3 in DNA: TGTGCCAGCACACGGATCCTGGGGCTTAAAGGAGCTTTCTTT. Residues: CASTRILGLKGAFF.